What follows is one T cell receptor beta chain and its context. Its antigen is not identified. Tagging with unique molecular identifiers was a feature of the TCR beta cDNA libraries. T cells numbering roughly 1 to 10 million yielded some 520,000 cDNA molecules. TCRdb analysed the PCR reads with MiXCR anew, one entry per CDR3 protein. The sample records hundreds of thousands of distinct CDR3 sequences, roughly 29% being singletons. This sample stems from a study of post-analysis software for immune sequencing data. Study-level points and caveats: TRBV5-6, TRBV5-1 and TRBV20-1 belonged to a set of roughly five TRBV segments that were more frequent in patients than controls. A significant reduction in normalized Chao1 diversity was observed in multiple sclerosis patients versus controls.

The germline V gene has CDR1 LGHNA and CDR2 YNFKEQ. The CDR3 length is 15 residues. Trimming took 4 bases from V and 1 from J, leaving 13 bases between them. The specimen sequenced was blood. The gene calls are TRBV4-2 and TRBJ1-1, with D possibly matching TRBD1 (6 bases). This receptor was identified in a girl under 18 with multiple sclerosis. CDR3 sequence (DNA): TGTGCCAGCAGCCCCCAAGAACAGGGGAACACTGAAGCTTTCTTT. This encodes CASSPQEQGNTEAFF.